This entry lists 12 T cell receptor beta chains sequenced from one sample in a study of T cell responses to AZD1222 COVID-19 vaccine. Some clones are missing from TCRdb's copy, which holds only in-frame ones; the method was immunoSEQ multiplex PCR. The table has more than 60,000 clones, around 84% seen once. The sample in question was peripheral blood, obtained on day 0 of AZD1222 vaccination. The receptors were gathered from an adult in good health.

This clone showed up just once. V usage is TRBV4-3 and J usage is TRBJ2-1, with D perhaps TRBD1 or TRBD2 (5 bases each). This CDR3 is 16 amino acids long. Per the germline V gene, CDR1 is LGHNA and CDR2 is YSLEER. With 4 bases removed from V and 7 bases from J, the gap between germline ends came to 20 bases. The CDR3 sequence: CASSLYGTGPGNEQFF. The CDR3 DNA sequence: TGCGCCAGCAGCCTATACGGAACGGGACCAGGAAATGAGCAGTTCTTC.

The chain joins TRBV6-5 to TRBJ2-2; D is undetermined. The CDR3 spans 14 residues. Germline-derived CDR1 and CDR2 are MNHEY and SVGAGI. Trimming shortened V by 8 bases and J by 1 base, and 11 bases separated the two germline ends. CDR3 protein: CASQASENTGELFF. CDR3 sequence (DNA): TGTGCCAGCCAAGCCTCGGAGAACACCGGGGAGCTGTTTTTT.

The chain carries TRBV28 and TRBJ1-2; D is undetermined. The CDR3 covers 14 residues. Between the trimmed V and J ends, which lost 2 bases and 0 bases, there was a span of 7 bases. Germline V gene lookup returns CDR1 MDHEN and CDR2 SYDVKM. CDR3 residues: CASSLEGANYGYTF. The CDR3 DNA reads TGTGCCAGCAGTTTAGAGGGCGCTAACTATGGCTACACCTTC.

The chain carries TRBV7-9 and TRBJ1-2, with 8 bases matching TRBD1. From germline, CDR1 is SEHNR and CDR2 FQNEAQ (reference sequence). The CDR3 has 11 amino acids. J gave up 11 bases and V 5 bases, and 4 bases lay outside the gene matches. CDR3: CASSLGQGYTF. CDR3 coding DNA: TGTGCCAGCAGCCTAGGACAGGGTTACACCTTC.

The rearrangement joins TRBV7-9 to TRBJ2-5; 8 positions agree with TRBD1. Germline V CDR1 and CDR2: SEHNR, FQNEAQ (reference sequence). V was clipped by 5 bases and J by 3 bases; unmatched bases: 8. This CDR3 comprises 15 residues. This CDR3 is CASSNRPTGEETQYF. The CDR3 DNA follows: TGTGCCAGCAGCAACCGCCCGACAGGGGAAGAGACCCAGTACTTC. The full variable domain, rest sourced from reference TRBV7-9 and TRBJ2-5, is DTGVSQNPRHKITKRGQNVTFRCDPISEHNRLYWYRQTLGQGPEFLTYFQNEAQLEKSRLLSDRFSAERPKGSFSTLEIQRTEQGDSAMYLCASSNRPTGEETQYFGPGTRLLVL.

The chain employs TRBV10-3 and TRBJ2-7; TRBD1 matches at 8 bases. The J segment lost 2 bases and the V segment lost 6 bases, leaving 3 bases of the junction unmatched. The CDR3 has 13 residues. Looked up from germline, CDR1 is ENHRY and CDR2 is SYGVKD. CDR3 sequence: CAIRQGQAYEQYF. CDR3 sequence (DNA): TGTGCCATCAGGCAGGGACAGGCCTACGAGCAGTACTTC.

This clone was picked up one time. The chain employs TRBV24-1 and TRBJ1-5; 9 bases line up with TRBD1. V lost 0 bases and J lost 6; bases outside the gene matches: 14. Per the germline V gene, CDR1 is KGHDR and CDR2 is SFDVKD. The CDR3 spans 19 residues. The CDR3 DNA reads TGTGCCACCAGTGATTTGAGGGGCGACAGGGGGACCTTAGGTCAGCCCCAGCATTTT. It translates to CATSDLRGDRGTLGQPQHF.

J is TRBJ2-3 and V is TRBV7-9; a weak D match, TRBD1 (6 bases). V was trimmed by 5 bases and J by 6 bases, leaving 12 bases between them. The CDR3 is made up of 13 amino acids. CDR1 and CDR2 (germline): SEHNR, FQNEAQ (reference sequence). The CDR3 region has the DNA TGTGCCAGCAGCGTCGGGACATTGGATACGCAGTATTTT. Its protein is CASSVGTLDTQYF.

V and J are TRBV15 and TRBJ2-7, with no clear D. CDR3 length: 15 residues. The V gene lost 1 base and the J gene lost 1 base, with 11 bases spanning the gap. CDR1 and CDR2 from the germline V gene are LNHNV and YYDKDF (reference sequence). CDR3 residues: CATSRARTLSYEQYF. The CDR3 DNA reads TGTGCCACCAGCAGAGCCAGGACGTTGTCCTACGAGCAGTACTTC.

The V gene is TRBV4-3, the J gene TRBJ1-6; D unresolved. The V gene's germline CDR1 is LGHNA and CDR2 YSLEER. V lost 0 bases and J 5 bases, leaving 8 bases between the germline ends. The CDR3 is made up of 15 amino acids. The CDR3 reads CASSQDPGNNSPLHF. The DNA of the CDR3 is TGCGCCAGCAGCCAAGACCCAGGAAATAATTCACCCCTCCACTTT.

This chain's CDR3 is CASSPGTGSTGELFF. In nucleotides, the CDR3 is TGTGCCAGCAGCCCAGGGACAGGTTCCACCGGGGAGCTGTTTTTT. The chain recombines TRBV11-2 with TRBJ2-2, with TRBD1 matching over 8 bases. Germline V gene lookup returns CDR1 SGHAT and CDR2 FQNNGV. The CDR3 contains 15 residues. Trimming at V came to 5 bases and at J to 4 bases, leaving 6 bases not matched to a gene.

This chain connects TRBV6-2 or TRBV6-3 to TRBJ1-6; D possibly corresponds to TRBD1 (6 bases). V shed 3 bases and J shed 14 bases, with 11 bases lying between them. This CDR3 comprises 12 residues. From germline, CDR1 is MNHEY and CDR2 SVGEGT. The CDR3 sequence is CASSYQQGTLHF. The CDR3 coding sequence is TGTGCCAGCAGTTATCAACAGGGAACCCTCCACTTT.